A selection of T cell receptor beta chains follows, all from one sample in a study of blood T cell repertoires in COVID-19. The table came from immunoSEQ multiplex PCR; TCRdb's copy has only in-frame clones and leaves some out. The table lists 150,000 to 200,000 clones, approximately 90% of them singletons. Sequenced sample: peripheral blood. The receptors were sampled from a woman in her sixties who had recovered from COVID-19. CDR3s leave out the opening cysteine and the closing phenylalanine or tryptophan.

V gene: TRBV11-2
J gene: TRBJ2-7
CDR3 protein: ASSGTGGVGEQY

V gene: TRBV6-5
J gene: TRBJ2-2
CDR3 protein: ASSSTLRTNTGELF

V gene: TRBV5-6
J gene: TRBJ1-4
CDR3 protein: ASSLGGTGDEKLF

V gene: TRBV5-1
J gene: TRBJ2-7
CDR3 protein: ASSTGLAGSYEQY

V gene: TRBV14
J gene: TRBJ1-2
CDR3 protein: ASSQADRGGYT

V gene: TRBV18
J gene: TRBJ2-2
CDR3 protein: ASSLIPRLDSRELF

V gene: TRBV6-5
J gene: TRBJ1-1
CDR3 protein: ASSYRPTGVNTEAF

V gene: TRBV12-3/TRBV12-4
J gene: TRBJ1-5
CDR3 protein: ASSFEKNQPQH

V gene: TRBV5-5
J gene: TRBJ2-5
CDR3 protein: ASSFTGDIETQY

V gene: TRBV18
J gene: TRBJ1-1
CDR3 protein: ASSPGTRRTEAF

V gene: TRBV2
J gene: TRBJ1-2
CDR3 protein: ASSPETAGGYT

V gene: TRBV6-2/TRBV6-3
J gene: TRBJ2-1
CDR3 protein: ASSYGGGDEQF

V gene: TRBV7-9
J gene: TRBJ1-2
CDR3 protein: ASSLAETGAYGYT

V gene: TRBV28
J gene: TRBJ1-2
CDR3 protein: ASRWTGPNYGYT

V gene: TRBV5-1
J gene: TRBJ2-3
CDR3 protein: ASGPGAGTSGDTQY

V gene: TRBV7-3
J gene: TRBJ2-3
CDR3 protein: ASSLMGGTDTQY

V gene: TRBV18
J gene: TRBJ1-1
CDR3 protein: ASSGQGNTEAF

V gene: TRBV24-1
J gene: TRBJ2-1
CDR3 protein: ATSEWTSGGSREQF

V gene: TRBV9
J gene: TRBJ2-7
CDR3 protein: ASSIGQGGSYEQY

V gene: TRBV28
J gene: TRBJ1-2
CDR3 protein: ASSSPGQGAGGYT

V gene: TRBV18
J gene: TRBJ2-1
CDR3 protein: ASSPIGGRGSYNEQF

V gene: TRBV5-4
J gene: TRBJ2-2
CDR3 protein: ASAREGAVRELF

V gene: TRBV28
J gene: TRBJ2-7
CDR3 protein: ASSLKGGRGVPYEQY

V gene: TRBV21-1
J gene: TRBJ2-1
CDR3 protein: ASSSVSGDLYNEQF

V gene: TRBV6-1
J gene: TRBJ1-6
CDR3 protein: ASSADDRGLGSPLH

V gene: TRBV7-8
J gene: TRBJ1-6
CDR3 protein: ASSLRSLFVGSSYNSPLH

V gene: TRBV28
J gene: TRBJ1-1
CDR3 protein: ASSTGGSRTEAF

V gene: TRBV29-1
J gene: TRBJ2-1
CDR3 protein: SVEQEYDGEQF

V gene: TRBV3-1/TRBV3-2
J gene: TRBJ1-6
CDR3 protein: ASSQPGQGNSPLH

V gene: TRBV7-2
J gene: TRBJ2-5
CDR3 protein: ASSLQGLVQETQY

V gene: TRBV9
J gene: TRBJ2-1
CDR3 protein: ASSERGTYNEQF

V gene: TRBV18
J gene: TRBJ2-3
CDR3 protein: ASSPTSGSTDTQY

V gene: TRBV9
J gene: TRBJ2-1
CDR3 protein: ASSPDRDTYNEQF

V gene: TRBV7-9
J gene: TRBJ1-5
CDR3 protein: ASSQGNQPQH

V gene: TRBV5-1
J gene: TRBJ1-2
CDR3 protein: ASSLGGHDYGYT

V gene: TRBV28
J gene: TRBJ1-1
CDR3 protein: ASSLPTGAGEAF

V gene: TRBV2
J gene: TRBJ2-3
CDR3 protein: ASKRIAGGTDTQY

V gene: TRBV28
J gene: TRBJ2-1
CDR3 protein: ASSKGGARYNEQF

V gene: TRBV28
J gene: TRBJ2-2
CDR3 protein: ASRVAGGRNTGELF

V gene: TRBV30
J gene: TRBJ2-1
CDR3 protein: AWTLTGGTSHEQF

V gene: TRBV24-1
J gene: TRBJ1-4
CDR3 protein: ATSARANEKLF

V gene: TRBV5-1
J gene: TRBJ2-5
CDR3 protein: ASSVGTGQETQY

V gene: TRBV4-1
J gene: TRBJ2-7
CDR3 protein: ASSHGLAGRSSYEQY

V gene: TRBV18
J gene: TRBJ1-6
CDR3 protein: ASSPFLLSPLH